These T cell receptor beta chains were read from a single sample in a study of shared clonotypes between healthy human individuals. This table comes from immunoSEQ multiplex PCR, and its TCRdb copy is limited to in-frame clones, with some not included. Among some 2,500,000 clones, 90% to 95% were seen once, and the ten largest hold more than 0.35%. What was sequenced was naive CD4+ T cells from PBMCs. The receptor set was obtained from a man aged 18 to 30 in good health. Some clones in this sample may be carry-over from other donors' samples. The CDR3 runs from the conserved cysteine through the conserved F or W. The D gene is left open where the match is weak. Clone size is given for some rows only: seen once, a few or many times, or a class if the clone is expanded.

j_gene | abundance | d_gene | v_gene | CDR3nt | CDR3aa
TRBJ1-1 | NA | TRBD1 | TRBV30 | TGTGCCTGGAGCGGGACAGGTCCTGTTATGGCTTTCTTT | CAWSGTGPVMAFF
TRBJ2-7 | NA | NA | TRBV28 | TGTGCCAGCGCGAGGGTAGGGGGACCCTACGAGCAGTACTTC | CASARVGGPYEQYF
TRBJ2-7 | NA | TRBD2 | TRBV28 | TGTGCCAGCAGTACCCACGTGGGGGGGAACTCCTACGAGCAGTACTTC | CASSTHVGGNSYEQYF
TRBJ1-5 | NA | NA | TRBV19 | TGTGCCAGTAGTATGGTGGGGGTTCAGCCCCAGCATTTT | CASSMVGVQPQHF
TRBJ2-1 | NA | NA | TRBV7-3 | TGTGCCAGCAGTCGCGACTCCTACAATGAGCAGTTCTTC | CASSRDSYNEQFF
TRBJ2-3 | NA | TRBD2 | TRBV5-1 | TGCGCCAGCAGCTTGGACTATGGAATAGCGGGAGGTCGAAGGGATACGCAGTATTTT | CASSLDYGIAGGRRDTQYF
TRBJ2-4 | NA | NA | TRBV5-1 | TGCGCCAGCAGCTCGCCGGGGTTAAACATTCAGTACTTC | CASSSPGLNIQYF
TRBJ1-3 | NA | TRBD1 | TRBV5-1 | TGCGCCAGCAGCTTCGACAGGGCGTCTGGAAACACCATATATTTT | CASSFDRASGNTIYF
TRBJ1-5 | NA | TRBD1 | TRBV18 | TGTGCCAGCTCGCCAGACAGGGGTTTTCATCAGCCCCAGCATTTT | CASSPDRGFHQPQHF
TRBJ1-1 | NA | NA | TRBV21-1 | TGTGCCAGCACCGCCCTCCGGGCTAACACTGAAGCTTTCTTT | CASTALRANTEAFF
TRBJ2-7 | NA | TRBD1 | TRBV29-1 | TGCAGCGTTGACGCAGGGGGCCACGAGCAGTACTTC | CSVDAGGHEQYF
TRBJ2-1 | NA | TRBD1 | TRBV11-3 | TGTGCCAGCAGCCCCGGGACAGGGTCTGGTGAGCAGTTCTTC | CASSPGTGSGEQFF
TRBJ2-7 | NA | TRBD1 | TRBV6-5 | TGTGCCAGCAGTTGGGGACAGGTCTCCTACGAGCAGTACTTC | CASSWGQVSYEQYF
TRBJ1-1 | NA | TRBD1 | TRBV6-5 | TGTGCCAGCAGAGCCGGGACAGGGGGATTAGGAGCTTTCTTT | CASRAGTGGLGAFF
TRBJ1-5 | few | TRBD1 | TRBV2 | TGTGCCAGCAGCGGTACAGGGGGCAATCAGCCCCAGCATTTT | CASSGTGGNQPQHF
TRBJ1-3 | few | NA | TRBV27 | TGTGCCAGCAGGGAGGGGTCCCCGGGGCTGGGAAACACCATATATTTT | CASREGSPGLGNTIYF
TRBJ1-2 | NA | TRBD1 | TRBV10-1 | TGCGCCAGCAGTGCCGGGACAGAATATGGCTACACCTTC | CASSAGTEYGYTF
TRBJ2-5 | NA | NA | TRBV18 | TGTGCCAGCTCACCCCCGACCTCTACCCAGTACTTC | CASSPPTSTQYF
TRBJ2-3 | NA | NA | TRBV7-9 | TGTGCCAGCAGCTTTGAGGGACCCACAGATACGCAGTATTTT | CASSFEGPTDTQYF
TRBJ1-3 | NA | NA | TRBV5-4 | TGTGCCAGCAGACAACAGGGACCTGGAAACACCATATATTTT | CASRQQGPGNTIYF
TRBJ2-5 | NA | NA | TRBV6-6 | TGTGCCAGCAGTCGGGGGTACGAGACCCAGTACTTC | CASSRGYETQYF
TRBJ2-5 | NA | NA | TRBV18 | TGTGCCAGCTCACAGCGAGGGGGACAAGAGACCCAGTACTTC | CASSQRGGQETQYF
TRBJ2-1 | NA | TRBD2 | TRBV28 | TGTGCCAGTCTAAATGGCGGGGGAGGCGGGAATGAGCAGTTCTTC | CASLNGGGGGNEQFF
TRBJ1-1 | NA | NA | TRBV11-2 | TGTGCCAGCAGCTTCACCCTGACAACCGGGACTGAAGCTTTCTTT | CASSFTLTTGTEAFF
TRBJ2-3 | NA | TRBD1 | TRBV2 | TGTGCCAGCAGTGGACAGGGTAAAACAGATACGCAGTATTTT | CASSGQGKTDTQYF
TRBJ2-5 | NA | NA | TRBV5-5 | TGTGCCAGCGGGACGGCCCAAGAGACCCAGTACTTC | CASGTAQETQYF
TRBJ2-5 | once | NA | TRBV5-1 | TGCGCCAGCAGCCCCCTCGACAGTTCGGGGGAGACCCAGTACTTC | CASSPLDSSGETQYF
TRBJ2-7 | NA | NA | TRBV19 | TGTGCCAGTAGTACACTACAGGGTTGGGGCGAGCAGTACTTC | CASSTLQGWGEQYF
TRBJ1-2 | few | NA | TRBV28 | TGTGCCAGCAGTTCCCAGAAATTAGGGGTTCATGGCTACACCTTC | CASSSQKLGVHGYTF
TRBJ2-5 | NA | NA | TRBV9 | TGTGCCAGCAGCGTAGGGCCCCAAGAGAGCCAGTACTTC | CASSVGPQESQYF
TRBJ1-1 | NA | TRBD1 | TRBV19 | TGTGCCAGTAGCCTCCTACCGGGACAGGGAGGGTGGAGGACTGAAGCTTTCTTT | CASSLLPGQGGWRTEAFF
TRBJ2-1 | NA | TRBD2 | TRBV5-1 | TGCGCCAGCAGCCACGGACTAGGCGGCAATGAGCAGTTCTTC | CASSHGLGGNEQFF
TRBJ2-5 | NA | TRBD1 | TRBV2 | TGTGCCAGCACCCAGACAGGGTTGGAGACCCAGTACTTC | CASTQTGLETQYF
TRBJ2-3 | once | NA | TRBV5-1 | TGCGCCAGCAGCACCGGGACGACCACAGATACGCAGTATTTT | CASSTGTTTDTQYF
TRBJ2-3 | NA | NA | TRBV21-1 | TGTGCCAGCAGCAAAGGGGAAGTGGTGAGCACAGATACGCAGTATTTT | CASSKGEVVSTDTQYF